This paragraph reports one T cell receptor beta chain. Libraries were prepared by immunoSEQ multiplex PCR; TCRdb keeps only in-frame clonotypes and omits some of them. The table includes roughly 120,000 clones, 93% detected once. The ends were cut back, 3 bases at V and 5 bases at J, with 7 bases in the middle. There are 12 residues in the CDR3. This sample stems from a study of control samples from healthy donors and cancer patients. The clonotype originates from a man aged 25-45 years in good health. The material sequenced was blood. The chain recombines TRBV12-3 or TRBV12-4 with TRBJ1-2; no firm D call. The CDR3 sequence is CASSFGSYGYTF. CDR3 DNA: TGTGCCAGCAGTTTCGGGAGTTATGGCTACACCTTC.